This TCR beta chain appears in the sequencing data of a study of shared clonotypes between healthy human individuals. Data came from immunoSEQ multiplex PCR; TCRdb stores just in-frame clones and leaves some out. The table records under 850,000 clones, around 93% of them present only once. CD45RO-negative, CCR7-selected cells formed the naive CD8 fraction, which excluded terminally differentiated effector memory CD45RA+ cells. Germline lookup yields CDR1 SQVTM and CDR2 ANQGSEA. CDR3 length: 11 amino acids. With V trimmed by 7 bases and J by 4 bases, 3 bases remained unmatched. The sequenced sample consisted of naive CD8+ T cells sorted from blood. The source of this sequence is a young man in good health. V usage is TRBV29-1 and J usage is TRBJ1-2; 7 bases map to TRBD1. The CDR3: CSATGTYGYTF. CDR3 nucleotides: TGCAGCGCGACAGGGACCTATGGCTACACCTTC.